One and the same sample provided the 5 T cell receptor beta chains below, sequenced in a study of chemoradiotherapy in HPV16-positive cancers (dated by TCRdb to 2022 to 2024). The method was the immunoSEQ multiplex PCR assay. Imported from immuneACCESS, the table was reduced by TCRdb to in-frame sequences with V and J called. These copies leave out some clones; in studies compared against another copy, an unresolved V gene accounts for under half, and the cause of the remainder is not known. The sample profile shows fewer than 35,000 clones; over 90% of them were found once. More than 15% of the sample goes to the ten largest clones. This sample comprised blood, obtained from a patient who underwent chemoradiotherapy. The receptor set was obtained from a human donor with HPV-associated anogenital cancer.

The V and J genes are TRBV28 and TRBJ2-7; D tentatively reads TRBD1 or TRBD2 (5 bases each). V was shortened by 4 bases and J by 4 bases, with 14 bases between the two germline ends. The CDR3 totals 14 residues. The germline V gene has CDR1 MDHEN and CDR2 SYDVKM. CDR3 sequence reads: CASSSGAFHYEQYF. The CDR3 DNA reads as TGTGCCAGCAGTTCCGGGGCGTTTCATTACGAGCAGTACTTC.

V gene TRBV2 combines with J gene TRBJ1-2; 8 bases agree with TRBD1. Germline assignment: CDR1 SNHLY and CDR2 FYNNEI. Losses at the gene ends were 5 bases for V and 7 bases for J; bases not matched to a gene: 6. The CDR3 is 13 amino acids. As DNA, the CDR3 is TGTGCCAGCAGTCTCCAGGGGGCCGGTGGCTACACCTTC. Its protein is CASSLQGAGGYTF.

The chain carries TRBV5-1 and TRBJ1-2; TRBD1 agrees at 9 bases. V gave up 4 bases and J gave up 4 bases; unmatched junction bases: 14. Germline assignment: CDR1 SGHRS and CDR2 YFSETQ. The CDR3 is 17 amino acids. The CDR3 loop is CASSRPGTGITPYGYTF. The DNA of the CDR3 is TGCGCCAGCAGCCGACCCGGGACAGGGATTACTCCCTATGGCTACACCTTC.

The chain recombines TRBV5-1 with TRBJ2-7, with 8 positions matching TRBD1. This CDR3 contains 14 residues. Trimming removed 2 bases from V and 6 bases from J; junction bases left unmatched: 7. Germline assignment: CDR1 SGHRS and CDR2 YFSETQ. CDR3 in amino acids: CASSLVGQGSEQYF. CDR3 nucleotides: TGCGCCAGCAGCTTAGTCGGACAGGGTTCCGAGCAGTACTTC.

J is TRBJ1-1 and V is TRBV5-6, with D perhaps TRBD1 (6 bases). Deletions cut 7 bases from V and 2 bases from J, with 12 bases between. CDR1 and CDR2 from the germline V gene are SGHDT and YYEEEE. This CDR3 has 13 amino acids. The CDR3 reads CASFYRENTEAFF. CDR3 coding DNA: TGTGCCAGCTTTTACAGGGAAAACACTGAAGCTTTCTTT.